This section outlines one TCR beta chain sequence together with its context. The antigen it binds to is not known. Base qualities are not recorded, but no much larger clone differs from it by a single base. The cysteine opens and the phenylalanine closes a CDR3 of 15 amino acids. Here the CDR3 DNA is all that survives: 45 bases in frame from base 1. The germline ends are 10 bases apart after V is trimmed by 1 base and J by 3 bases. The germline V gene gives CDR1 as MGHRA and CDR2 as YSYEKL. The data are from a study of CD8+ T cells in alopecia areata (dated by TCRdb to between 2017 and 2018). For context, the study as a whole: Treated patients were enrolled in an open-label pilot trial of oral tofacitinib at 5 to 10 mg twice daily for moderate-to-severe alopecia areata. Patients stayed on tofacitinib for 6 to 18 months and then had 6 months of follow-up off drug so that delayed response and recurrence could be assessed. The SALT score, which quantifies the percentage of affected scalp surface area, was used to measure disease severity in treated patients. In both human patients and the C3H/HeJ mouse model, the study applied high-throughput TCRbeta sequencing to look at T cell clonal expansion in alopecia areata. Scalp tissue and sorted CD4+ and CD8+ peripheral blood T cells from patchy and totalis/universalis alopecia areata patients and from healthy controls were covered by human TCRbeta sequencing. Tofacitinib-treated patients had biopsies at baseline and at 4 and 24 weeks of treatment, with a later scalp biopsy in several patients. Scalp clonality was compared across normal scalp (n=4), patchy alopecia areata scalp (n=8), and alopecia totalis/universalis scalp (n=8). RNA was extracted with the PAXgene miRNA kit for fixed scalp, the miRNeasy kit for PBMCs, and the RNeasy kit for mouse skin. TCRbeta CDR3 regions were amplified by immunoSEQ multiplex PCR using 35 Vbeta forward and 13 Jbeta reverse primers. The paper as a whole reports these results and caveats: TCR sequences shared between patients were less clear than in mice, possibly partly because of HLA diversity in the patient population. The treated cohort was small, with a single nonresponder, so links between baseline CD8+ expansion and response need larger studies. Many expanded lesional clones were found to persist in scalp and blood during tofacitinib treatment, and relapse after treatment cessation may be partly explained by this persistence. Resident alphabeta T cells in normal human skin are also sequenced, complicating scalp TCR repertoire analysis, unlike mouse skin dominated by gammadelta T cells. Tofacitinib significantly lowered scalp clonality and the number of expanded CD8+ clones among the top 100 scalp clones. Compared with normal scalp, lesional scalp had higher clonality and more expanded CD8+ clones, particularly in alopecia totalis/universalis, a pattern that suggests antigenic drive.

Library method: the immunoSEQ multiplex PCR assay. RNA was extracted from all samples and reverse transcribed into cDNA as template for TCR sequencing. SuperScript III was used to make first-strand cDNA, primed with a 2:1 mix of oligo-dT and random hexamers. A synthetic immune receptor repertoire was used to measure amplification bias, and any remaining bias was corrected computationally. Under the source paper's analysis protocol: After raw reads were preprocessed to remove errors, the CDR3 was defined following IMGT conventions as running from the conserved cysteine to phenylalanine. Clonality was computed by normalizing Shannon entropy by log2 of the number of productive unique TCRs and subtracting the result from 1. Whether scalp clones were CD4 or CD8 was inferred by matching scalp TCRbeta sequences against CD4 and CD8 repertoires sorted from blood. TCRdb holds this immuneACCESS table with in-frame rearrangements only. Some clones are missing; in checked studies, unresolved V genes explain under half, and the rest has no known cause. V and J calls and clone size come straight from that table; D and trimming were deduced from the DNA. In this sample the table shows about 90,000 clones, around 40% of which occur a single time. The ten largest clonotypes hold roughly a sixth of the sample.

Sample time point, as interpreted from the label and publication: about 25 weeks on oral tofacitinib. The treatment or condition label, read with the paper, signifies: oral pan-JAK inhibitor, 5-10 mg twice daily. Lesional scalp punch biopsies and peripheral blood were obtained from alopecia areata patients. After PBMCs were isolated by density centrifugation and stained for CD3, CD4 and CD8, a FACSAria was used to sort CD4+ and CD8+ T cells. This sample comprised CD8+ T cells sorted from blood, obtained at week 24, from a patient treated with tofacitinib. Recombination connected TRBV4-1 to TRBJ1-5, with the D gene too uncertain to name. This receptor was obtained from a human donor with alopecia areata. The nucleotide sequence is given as TGCGCCAGCAGCCAAGTATGGGCAGACAATCAGCCCCAGCATTTT. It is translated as CASSQVWADNQPQHF.